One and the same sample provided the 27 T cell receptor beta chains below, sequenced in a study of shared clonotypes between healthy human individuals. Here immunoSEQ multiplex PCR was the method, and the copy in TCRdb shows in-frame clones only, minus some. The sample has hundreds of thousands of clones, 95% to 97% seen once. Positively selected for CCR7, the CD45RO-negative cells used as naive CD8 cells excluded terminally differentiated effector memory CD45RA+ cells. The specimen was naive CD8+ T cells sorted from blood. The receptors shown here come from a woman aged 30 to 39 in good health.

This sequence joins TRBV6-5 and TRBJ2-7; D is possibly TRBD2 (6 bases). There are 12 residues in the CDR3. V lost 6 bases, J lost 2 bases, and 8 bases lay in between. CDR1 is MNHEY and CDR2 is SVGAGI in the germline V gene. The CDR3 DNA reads TGTGCCAGCAGACGGGGGACCTACGAGCAGTACTTC. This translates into CASRRGTYEQYF.

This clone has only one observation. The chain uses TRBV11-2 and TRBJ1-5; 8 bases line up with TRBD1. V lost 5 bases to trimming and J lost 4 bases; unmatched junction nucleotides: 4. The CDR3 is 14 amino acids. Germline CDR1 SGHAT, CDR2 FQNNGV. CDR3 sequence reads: CASSRRTGNQPQHF. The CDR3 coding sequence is TGTGCCAGCAGCCGACGGACAGGGAATCAGCCCCAGCATTTT.

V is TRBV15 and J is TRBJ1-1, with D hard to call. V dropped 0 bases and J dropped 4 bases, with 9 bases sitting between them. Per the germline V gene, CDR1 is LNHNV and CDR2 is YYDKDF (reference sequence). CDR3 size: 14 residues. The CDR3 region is CATSREGRATEAFF. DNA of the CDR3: TGTGCCACCAGCAGAGAAGGTAGGGCCACTGAAGCTTTCTTT.

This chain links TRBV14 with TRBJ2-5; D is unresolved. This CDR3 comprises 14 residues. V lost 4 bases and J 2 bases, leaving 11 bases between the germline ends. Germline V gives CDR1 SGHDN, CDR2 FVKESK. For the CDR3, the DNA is TGTGCCAGCAGCCCCCTGTCGGTGCAAGAGACCCAGTACTTC. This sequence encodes CASSPLSVQETQYF.

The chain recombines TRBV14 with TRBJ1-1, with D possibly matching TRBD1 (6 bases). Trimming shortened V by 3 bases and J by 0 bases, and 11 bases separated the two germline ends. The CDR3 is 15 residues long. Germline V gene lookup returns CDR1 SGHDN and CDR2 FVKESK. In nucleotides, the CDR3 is TGTGCCAGCAGCCACCCCAGGGGTATGAACACTGAAGCTTTCTTT. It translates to CASSHPRGMNTEAFF.

The CDR3 DNA reads TGTGCCAGCAGCTTCGGCAGGTTGGGCTACGAGCAGTACTTC. Translated: CASSFGRLGYEQYF. The J gene is TRBJ2-7, the V gene TRBV5-8; unclear D gene. Deletions cut 2 bases from V and 3 bases from J, with 12 bases between. This CDR3 contains 14 residues. Germline-derived CDR1 and CDR2 are SGHTS and YDEGEE.

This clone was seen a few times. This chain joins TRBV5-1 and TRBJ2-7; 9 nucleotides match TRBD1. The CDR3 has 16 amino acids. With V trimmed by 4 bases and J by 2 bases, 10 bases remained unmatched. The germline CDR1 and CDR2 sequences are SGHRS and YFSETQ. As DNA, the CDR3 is TGCGCCAGCAGCGGAGGGACAGGGTCTGCCGCCTACGAGCAGTACTTC. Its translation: CASSGGTGSAAYEQYF.

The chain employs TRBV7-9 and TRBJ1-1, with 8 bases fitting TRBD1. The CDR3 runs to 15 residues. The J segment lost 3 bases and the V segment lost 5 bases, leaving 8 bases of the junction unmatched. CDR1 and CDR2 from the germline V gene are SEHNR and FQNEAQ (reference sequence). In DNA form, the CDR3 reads TGTGCCAGCAGCCCCCAGGACAGGGTCGACACTGAAGCTTTCTTT. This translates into CASSPQDRVDTEAFF.

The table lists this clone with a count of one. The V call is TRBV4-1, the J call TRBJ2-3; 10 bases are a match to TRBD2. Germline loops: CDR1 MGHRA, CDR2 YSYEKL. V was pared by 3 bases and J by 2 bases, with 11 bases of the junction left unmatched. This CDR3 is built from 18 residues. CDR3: CASSQRLAGAASTDTQYF. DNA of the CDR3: TGCGCCAGCAGCCAGCGGCTAGCGGGAGCCGCATCCACAGATACGCAGTATTTT.

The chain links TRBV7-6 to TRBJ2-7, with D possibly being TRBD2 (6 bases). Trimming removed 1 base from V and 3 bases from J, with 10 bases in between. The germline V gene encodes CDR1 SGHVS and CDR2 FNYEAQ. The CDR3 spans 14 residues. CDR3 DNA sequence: TGTGCCAGCAGCTTAGGGAGGGGCAGCTACGAGCAGTACTTC. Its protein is CASSLGRGSYEQYF.

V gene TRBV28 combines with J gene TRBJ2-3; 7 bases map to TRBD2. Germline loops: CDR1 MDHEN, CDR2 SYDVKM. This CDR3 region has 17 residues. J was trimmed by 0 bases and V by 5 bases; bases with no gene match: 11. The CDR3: CASSPRGSGYSTDTQYF. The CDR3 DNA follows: TGTGCCAGCAGTCCCAGAGGTAGCGGGTATAGCACAGATACGCAGTATTTT.

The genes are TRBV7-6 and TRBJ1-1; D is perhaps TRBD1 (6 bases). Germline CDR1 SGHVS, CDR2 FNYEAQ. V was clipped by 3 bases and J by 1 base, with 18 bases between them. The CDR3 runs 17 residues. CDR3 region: CASSFYHADRENTEAFF. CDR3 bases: TGTGCCAGCAGCTTTTACCACGCGGACAGAGAGAACACTGAAGCTTTCTTT.

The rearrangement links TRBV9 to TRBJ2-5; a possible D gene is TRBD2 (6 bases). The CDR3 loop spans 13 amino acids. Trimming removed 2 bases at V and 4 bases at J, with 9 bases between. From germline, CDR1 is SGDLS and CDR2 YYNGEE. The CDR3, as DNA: TGTGCCAGCAGCGTTGACGGGGGAGAGACCCAGTACTTC. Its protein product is CASSVDGGETQYF.

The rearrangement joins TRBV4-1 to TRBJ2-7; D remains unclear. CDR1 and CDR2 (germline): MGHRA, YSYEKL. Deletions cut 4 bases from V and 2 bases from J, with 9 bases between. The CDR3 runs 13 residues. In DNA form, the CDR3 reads TGCGCCAGCAGCCTTGGAAGTGCCTACGAGCAGTACTTC. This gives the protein CASSLGSAYEQYF.

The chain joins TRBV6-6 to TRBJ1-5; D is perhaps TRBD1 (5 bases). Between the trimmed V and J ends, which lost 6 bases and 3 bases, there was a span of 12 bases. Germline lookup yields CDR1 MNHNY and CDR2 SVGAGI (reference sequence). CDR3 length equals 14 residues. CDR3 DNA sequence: TGTGCCAGCAGGCACGGGGACTACAATCAGCCCCAGCATTTT. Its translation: CASRHGDYNQPQHF.

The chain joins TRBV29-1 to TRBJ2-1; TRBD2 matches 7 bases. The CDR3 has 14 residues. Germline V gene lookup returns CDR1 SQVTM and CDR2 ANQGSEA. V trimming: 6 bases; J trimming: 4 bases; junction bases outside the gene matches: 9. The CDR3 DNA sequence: TGCAGCGTGAGTGTACTAGCGCCTTACAATGAGCAGTTCTTC. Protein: CSVSVLAPYNEQFF.

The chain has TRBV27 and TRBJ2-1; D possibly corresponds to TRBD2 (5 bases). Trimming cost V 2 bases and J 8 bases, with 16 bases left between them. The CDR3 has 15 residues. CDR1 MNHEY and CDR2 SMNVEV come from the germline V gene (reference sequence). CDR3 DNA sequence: TGTGCCAGCAGTTTACGGCTAGCCCTTGAGCATGAGCAGTTCTTC. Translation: CASSLRLALEHEQFF.

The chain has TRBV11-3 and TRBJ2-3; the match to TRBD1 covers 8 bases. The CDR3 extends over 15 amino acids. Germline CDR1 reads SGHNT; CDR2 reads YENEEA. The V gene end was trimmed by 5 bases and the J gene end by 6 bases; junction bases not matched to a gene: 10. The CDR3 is CASSPSDRVFDTQYF. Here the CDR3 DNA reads TGTGCCAGCAGCCCATCGGACAGGGTTTTTGATACGCAGTATTTT.

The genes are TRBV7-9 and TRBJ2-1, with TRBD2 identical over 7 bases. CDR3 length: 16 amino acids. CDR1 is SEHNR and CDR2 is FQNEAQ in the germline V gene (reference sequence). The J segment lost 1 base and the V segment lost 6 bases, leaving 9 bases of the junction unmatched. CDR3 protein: CASRGSSGGSYNEQFF. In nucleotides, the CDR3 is TGTGCCAGCAGAGGTTCCTCGGGAGGTTCCTACAATGAGCAGTTCTTC.

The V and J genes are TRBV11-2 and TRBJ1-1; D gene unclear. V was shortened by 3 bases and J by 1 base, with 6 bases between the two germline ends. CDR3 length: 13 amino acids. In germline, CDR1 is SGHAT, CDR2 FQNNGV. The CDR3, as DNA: TGTGCCAGCAGCTTCGGAGGGAACACTGAAGCTTTCTTT. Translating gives CASSFGGNTEAFF. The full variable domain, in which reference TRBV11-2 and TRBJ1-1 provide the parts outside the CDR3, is EAGVAQSPRYKIIEKRQSVAFWCNPISGHATLYWYQQILGQGPKLLIQFQNNGVVDDSQLPKDRFSAERLKGVDSTLKIQPAKLEDSAVYLCASSFGGNTEAFFGQGTRLTVV.

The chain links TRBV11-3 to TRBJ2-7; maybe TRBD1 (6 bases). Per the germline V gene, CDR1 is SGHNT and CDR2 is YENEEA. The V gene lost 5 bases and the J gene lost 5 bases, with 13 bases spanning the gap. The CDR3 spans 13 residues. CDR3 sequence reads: CASSTGSGDEQYF. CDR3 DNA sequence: TGTGCCAGCAGCACAGGGTCGGGCGACGAGCAGTACTTC.

The CDR3 sequence: CASSLYPGAGNEQFF. The CDR3 nucleotides read TGTGCCAGCAGTTTATACCCGGGGGCGGGCAATGAGCAGTTCTTC. The genes are TRBV28 and TRBJ2-1; D may be TRBD1 or TRBD2 (6 bases each). The CDR3 totals 15 residues. Germline CDR1 and CDR2: MDHEN and SYDVKM. V was shortened by 1 base and J by 6 bases, with 13 bases between the two germline ends.

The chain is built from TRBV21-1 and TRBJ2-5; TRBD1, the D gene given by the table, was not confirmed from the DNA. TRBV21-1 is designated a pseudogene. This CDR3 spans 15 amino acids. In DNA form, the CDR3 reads TGTGCCAGCAGCGGACGACAGGGGGAGTGGGAGACCCAGTACTTC. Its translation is CASSGRQGEWETQYF.

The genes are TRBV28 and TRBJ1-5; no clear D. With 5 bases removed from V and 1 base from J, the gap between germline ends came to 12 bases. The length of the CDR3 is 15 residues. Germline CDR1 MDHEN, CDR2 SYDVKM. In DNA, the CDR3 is TGTGCCAGCAGTGATCCAACCGCGAGCAATCAGCCCCAGCATTTT. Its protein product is CASSDPTASNQPQHF.

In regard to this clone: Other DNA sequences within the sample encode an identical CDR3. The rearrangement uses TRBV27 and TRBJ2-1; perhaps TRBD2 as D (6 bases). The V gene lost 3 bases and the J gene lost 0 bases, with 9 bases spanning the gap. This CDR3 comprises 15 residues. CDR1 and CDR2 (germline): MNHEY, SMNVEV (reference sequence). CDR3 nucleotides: TGTGCCAGCAGTTTTTCCGGGAGCTCCTACAATGAGCAGTTCTTC. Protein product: CASSFSGSSYNEQFF.

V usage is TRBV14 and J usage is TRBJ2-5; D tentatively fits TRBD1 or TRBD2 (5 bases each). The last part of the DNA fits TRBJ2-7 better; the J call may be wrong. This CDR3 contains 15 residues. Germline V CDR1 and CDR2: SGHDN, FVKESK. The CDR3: CASSQGTSGVYEQYF. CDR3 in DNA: TGTGCCAGCAGCCAAGGGACATCCGGGGTCTACGAGCAGTACTTC.

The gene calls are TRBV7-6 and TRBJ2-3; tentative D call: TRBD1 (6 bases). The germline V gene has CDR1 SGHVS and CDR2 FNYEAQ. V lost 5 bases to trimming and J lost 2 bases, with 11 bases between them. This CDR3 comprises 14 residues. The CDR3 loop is CASSLTGITDTQYF. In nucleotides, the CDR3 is TGTGCCAGCAGCCTAACAGGGATCACAGATACGCAGTATTTT.